The next 16 T cell receptor beta chains were all read from a single sample in a study of low-dose radiotherapy and immunotherapy resistance in tumors. With TRAV- and TRBV-specific primers, first-strand cDNA was made, covering the alpha and beta chains. Over around 19 PCR cycles, TCRs were amplified from a constant-region primer and V-primer adapter. From the reads, TCRdb called clonotypes with MiXCR, one entry per CDR3 protein. The repertoire consists of roughly 95,000 distinct CDR3 sequences, with roughly 19% occurring once and the leading ten covering 9.5% to 15%. Time point noted: after trial treatment. Treatment meaning: LDRT plus nivolumab, ipilimumab, low-dose cyclophosphamide and aspirin (RACIN trial). The source material was PBMCs, sampled after low-dose radiotherapy plus immunotherapy. These receptors all stem from a female donor with ovarian cancer.

This sequence joins TRBV12-3 or TRBV12-4 and TRBJ2-4; tentatively, D is TRBD1 or TRBD2 (5 bases each). V was cut by 6 bases and J by 8 bases, with 11 bases left in between. The CDR3 is made up of 12 amino acids. In nucleotides, the CDR3 is TGTGCCAGCAGCCCCGGGGCCCACATTCAGTACTTC. This translates into CASSPGAHIQYF.

This clonotype was observed at least ten times. The chain joins TRBV7-2 to TRBJ2-4; 9 nucleotides agree with TRBD1. Germline V gives CDR1 SGHTA, CDR2 FQGNSA. The ends lost 1 base at V and 0 bases at J; junction bases unmatched: 7. CDR3 size: 18 residues. CDR3 protein: CASSLGWGQGAAKNIQYF. The CDR3 nucleotides are TGTGCCAGCAGCTTAGGCTGGGGACAGGGCGCAGCCAAAAACATTCAGTACTTC.

This clonotype was seen at least ten times. The chain is built from TRBV11-3 and TRBJ1-1, with 7 bases identical to TRBD1. V was clipped by 4 bases and J by 2 bases; unmatched bases: 4. This CDR3 has 14 residues. The germline CDR1 and CDR2 sequences are SGHNT and YENEEA. The CDR3 loop is CASSSGTVNTEAFF. CDR3 sequence (DNA): TGTGCCAGCAGCTCGGGGACAGTCAACACTGAAGCTTTCTTT. The whole variable domain, filled in from reference TRBV11-3 and TRBJ1-1, reads EAGVVQSPRYKIIEKKQPVAFWCNPISGHNTLYWYLQNLGQGPELLIRYENEEAVDDSQLPKDRFSAERLKGVDSTLKIQPAELGDSAVYLCASSSGTVNTEAFFGQGTRLTVV.

This clonotype was detected many times. This chain joins TRBV28 and TRBJ2-2; a weak D match, TRBD1 (5 bases). Germline assignment: CDR1 MDHEN and CDR2 SYDVKM. CDR3 size: 14 residues. Deletions cut 6 bases from V and 1 base from J, with 9 bases between. CDR3 in amino acids: CASSPQGNTGELFF. CDR3 DNA sequence: TGTGCCAGCAGCCCCCAGGGGAACACCGGGGAGCTGTTTTTT. Complete variable domain (other parts from reference TRBV28 and TRBJ2-2): DVKVTQSSRYLVKRTGEKVFLECVQDMDHENMFWYRQDPGLGLRLIYFSYDVKMKEKGDIPEGYSVSREKKERFSLILESASTNQTSMYLCASSPQGNTGELFFGEGSRLTVL.

In its sample, this clonotype was seen many times. The chain joins TRBV30 to TRBJ2-5; D is perhaps TRBD1 (6 bases). The CDR3 is 12 amino acids. The ends were cut back, 5 bases at V and 2 bases at J, with 9 bases in the middle. Per germline, CDR1 GTSNPN and CDR2 SVGIG (reference sequence). CDR3 sequence: CAWGQRQETQYF. Written as DNA, the CDR3 is TGTGCCTGGGGACAGCGACAAGAGACCCAGTACTTC.

This clonotype was seen at least ten times. This rearrangement joins TRBV28 to TRBJ1-2; D perhaps matches TRBD1 (5 bases). This CDR3 comprises 14 residues. Trimming shortened V by 6 bases and J by 0 bases, and 11 bases separated the two germline ends. Germline V CDR1 and CDR2: MDHEN, SYDVKM. The CDR3 region has the DNA TGTGCCAGCAGCAGGGAGGCGACTAACTATGGCTACACCTTC. Translation: CASSREATNYGYTF.

The CDR3 DNA follows: TGTGCCAGCAGCGCGGGGACGGTACAAGAGACCCAGTACTTC. Its protein is CASSAGTVQETQYF. J is TRBJ2-5 and V is TRBV9; D tentatively reads TRBD1 or TRBD2 (5 bases each). The V and J ends lost 3 bases and 2 bases respectively, with 11 bases between them. The CDR3 is made up of 14 amino acids. Per the germline V gene, CDR1 is SGDLS and CDR2 is YYNGEE. The variable domain in full, with the rest retrieved from reference TRBV9 and TRBJ2-5, is DSGVTQTPKHLITATGQRVTLRCSPRSGDLSVYWYQQSLDQGLQFLIQYYNGEERAKGNILERFSAQQFPDLHSELNLSSLELGDSALYFCASSAGTVQETQYFGPGTRLLVL.

At least ten counts were recorded for this clonotype. The chain carries TRBV6-2 or TRBV6-3 and TRBJ2-2; D unresolved. V was cut by 0 bases and J by 0 bases, with 5 bases left in between. There are 15 residues in the CDR3. The germline V gene encodes CDR1 MNHEY and CDR2 SVGEGT. In nucleotides, the CDR3 is TGTGCCAGCAGTTACTCGGGAACGAACACCGGGGAGCTGTTTTTT. It codes for CASSYSGTNTGELFF.

Concerning this clonotype: This may be a read error: a much more frequent sequence differs by one nucleotide. The CDR3 end shows no conserved phenylalanine or tryptophan, and so a read error is likely. J is TRBJ1-2 and V is TRBV30; 8 nucleotides match TRBD1. V shed 4 bases, J shed 3 bases, and the junction held 13 bases outside the gene matches. This CDR3 is built from 16 residues. Germline assignment: CDR1 GTSNPN and CDR2 SVGIG (reference sequence). CDR3 in amino acids: CAWIGQGDLRYYGYTS. The DNA of the CDR3 is TGTGCCTGGATTGGACAGGGCGACTTACGATACTATGGCTACACCTCC.

V and J are TRBV28 and TRBJ1-2, with D tentatively TRBD1 (5 bases). CDR3 length: 13 residues. The germline V and J ends were trimmed by 0 bases and 5 bases, with 7 bases remaining between them. Germline lookup yields CDR1 MDHEN and CDR2 SYDVKM. In nucleotides, the CDR3 is TGTGCCAGCAGTTTATGGGGGGATTATGGCTACACCTTC. This gives the protein CASSLWGDYGYTF.

This clonotype occurred once. The rearrangement links TRBV11-3 to TRBJ2-1, with 12 bases that match TRBD2. The CDR3 loop spans 15 amino acids. V trimming: 5 bases; J trimming: 7 bases; junction bases outside the gene matches: 6. CDR1 and CDR2 (germline): SGHNT, YENEEA. The DNA for the CDR3 is TGTGCCAGCAGCCTGGAAGGACTAGCGGGGAATGAGCAGTTCTTC. Translating it yields CASSLEGLAGNEQFF.

This clonotype was seen ten or more times. The rearrangement links TRBV5-8 to TRBJ2-7; 7 positions agree with TRBD2. The CDR3 is 15 amino acids. V shed 4 bases, J shed 4 bases, and the junction held 11 bases outside the gene matches. Germline CDR1 is SGHTS and CDR2 is YDEGEE. CDR3 in DNA: TGTGCCAGCAGCCCGGTGGGACGGACTAGTTACGAGCAGTACTTC. The encoded protein is CASSPVGRTSYEQYF.

This clonotype was found many times. The V call is TRBV2, the J call TRBJ2-1, with a tentative D call TRBD2 (6 bases). CDR3 length equals 13 residues. Deletions cut 6 bases from V and 8 bases from J, with 14 bases between. The germline CDR1 and CDR2 sequences are SNHLY and FYNNEI. CDR3 bases: TGTGCCAGCAGCGACTGGGGGAGGTATGAGCAGTTCTTC. Its translation is CASSDWGRYEQFF. Using reference TRBV2 and TRBJ2-1 for the parts outside the CDR3, the full variable domain is EPEVTQTPSHQVTQMGQEVILRCVPISNHLYFYWYRQILGQKVEFLVSFYNNEISEKSEIFDDQFSVERPDGSNFTLKIRSTKLEDSAMYFCASSDWGRYEQFFGPGTRLTVL.

This clonotype was found many times. The V gene is TRBV15, the J gene TRBJ2-1; TRBD2 matches at 8 bases. The V and J ends lost 0 bases and 12 bases, in that order; junction bases with no gene match: 10. CDR3 size: 15 residues. The germline V gene has CDR1 LNHNV and CDR2 YYDKDF (reference sequence). The CDR3 DNA reads as TGTGCCACCAGCAGAGACCATGGGACTAGTGGAAGGCAGTTCTTC. Translating it yields CATSRDHGTSGRQFF.

This clonotype has a single count. A read error may explain this, as a much larger clone is one base away. Because the CDR3 is missing its conserved closing phenylalanine or tryptophan, this is likely a read error. This chain joins TRBV4-3 and TRBJ2-7, with D hard to call. The germline V gene has CDR1 LGHNA and CDR2 YSLEER. This CDR3 spans 16 amino acids. Trimming took off 3 bases at V and 2 bases at J, with 17 bases between the two ends. The CDR3 is CASSQYPFQSTYEQYS. The CDR3 DNA is TGCGCCAGCAGCCAGTACCCCTTCCAAAGCACCTACGAGCAGTACTCC.

Ten or more counts support this clonotype. The chain combines TRBV4-2 with TRBJ2-1; 9 bases map to TRBD1. After removal of 0 bases from V and 9 bases from J, the junction contained 6 bases not matched to a gene. The germline V gene encodes CDR1 LGHNA and CDR2 YNFKEQ. This CDR3 comprises 15 residues. The CDR3 here is CASSQDWGQGLEQFF. CDR3 sequence (DNA): TGTGCCAGCAGCCAAGATTGGGGACAGGGCCTTGAGCAGTTCTTC.